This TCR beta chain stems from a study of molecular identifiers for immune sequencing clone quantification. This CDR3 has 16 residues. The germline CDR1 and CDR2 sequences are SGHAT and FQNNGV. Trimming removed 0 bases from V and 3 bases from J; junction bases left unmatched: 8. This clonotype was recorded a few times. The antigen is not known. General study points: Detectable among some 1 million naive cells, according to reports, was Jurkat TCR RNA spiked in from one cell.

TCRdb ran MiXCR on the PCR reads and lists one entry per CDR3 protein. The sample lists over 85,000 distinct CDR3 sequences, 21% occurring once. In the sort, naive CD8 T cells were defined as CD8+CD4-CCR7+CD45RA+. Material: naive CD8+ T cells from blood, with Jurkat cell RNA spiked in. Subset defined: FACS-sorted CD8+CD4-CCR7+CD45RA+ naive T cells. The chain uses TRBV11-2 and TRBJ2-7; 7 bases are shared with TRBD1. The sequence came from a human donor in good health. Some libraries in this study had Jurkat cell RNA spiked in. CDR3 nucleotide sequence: TGTGCCAGCAGCTTAGATCGTAGGGGGCCCGGCTACGAGCAGTACTTC. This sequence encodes CASSLDRRGPGYEQYF.